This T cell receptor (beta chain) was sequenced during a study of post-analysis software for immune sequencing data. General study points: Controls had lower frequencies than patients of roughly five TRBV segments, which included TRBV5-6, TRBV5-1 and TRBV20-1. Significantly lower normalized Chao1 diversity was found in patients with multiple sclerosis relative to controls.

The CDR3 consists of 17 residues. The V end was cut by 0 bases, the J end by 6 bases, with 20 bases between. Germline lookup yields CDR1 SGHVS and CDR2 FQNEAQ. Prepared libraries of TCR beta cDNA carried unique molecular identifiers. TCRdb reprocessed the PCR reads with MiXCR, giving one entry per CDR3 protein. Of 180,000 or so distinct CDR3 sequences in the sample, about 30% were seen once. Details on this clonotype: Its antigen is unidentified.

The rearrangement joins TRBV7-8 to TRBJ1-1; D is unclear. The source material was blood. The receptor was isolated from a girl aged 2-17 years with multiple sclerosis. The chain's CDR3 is CASSLAPRLGSSAEAFF. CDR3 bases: TGTGCCAGCAGCTTAGCGCCACGTTTGGGGAGTAGCGCTGAAGCTTTCTTT.